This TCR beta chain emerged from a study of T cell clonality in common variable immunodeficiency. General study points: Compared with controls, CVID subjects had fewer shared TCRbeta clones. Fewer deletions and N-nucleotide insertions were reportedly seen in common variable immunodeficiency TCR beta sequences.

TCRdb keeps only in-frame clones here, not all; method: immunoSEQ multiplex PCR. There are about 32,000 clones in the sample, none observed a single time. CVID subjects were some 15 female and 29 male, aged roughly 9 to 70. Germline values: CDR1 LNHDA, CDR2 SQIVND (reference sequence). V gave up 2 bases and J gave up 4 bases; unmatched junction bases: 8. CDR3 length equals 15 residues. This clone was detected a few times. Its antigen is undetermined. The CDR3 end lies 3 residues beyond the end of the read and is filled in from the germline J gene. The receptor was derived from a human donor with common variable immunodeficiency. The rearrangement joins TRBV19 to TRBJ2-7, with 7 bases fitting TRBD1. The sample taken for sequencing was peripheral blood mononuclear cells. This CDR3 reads CASSIYRGRGYEQYF. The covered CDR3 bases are TGTGCCAGTAGTATATATAGGGGGCGCGGATACGAG.